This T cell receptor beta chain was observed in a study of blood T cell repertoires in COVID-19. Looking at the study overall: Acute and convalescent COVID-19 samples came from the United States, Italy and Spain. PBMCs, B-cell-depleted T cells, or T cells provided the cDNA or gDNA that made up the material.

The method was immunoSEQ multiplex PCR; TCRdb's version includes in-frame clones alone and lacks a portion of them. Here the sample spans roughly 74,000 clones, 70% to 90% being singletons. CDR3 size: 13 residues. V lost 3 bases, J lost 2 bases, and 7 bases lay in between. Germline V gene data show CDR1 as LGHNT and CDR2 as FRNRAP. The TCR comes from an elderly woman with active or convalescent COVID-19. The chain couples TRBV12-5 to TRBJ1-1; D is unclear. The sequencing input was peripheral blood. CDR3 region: CASGLSFNTEAFF. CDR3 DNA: TGTGCTAGTGGTTTAAGCTTCAACACTGAAGCTTTCTTT.